The 23 T cell receptor beta chains in this list originate from one sample, sequenced in a study of persistence of HIV-infected CD4 T cells. An overlapping HIV-1 Gag peptide pool stimulated these cells at 0.95 to 1 ug/peptide/mL. Sorting selected CD4+ T cells upregulating both CD40 ligand and CD69. The immunoSEQ assay was version 4, run in survey mode. Assay: immunoSEQ multiplex PCR; the TCRdb copy retains only in-frame clones and omits some. This table holds under 20,000 clones, approximately 60% found once. Their antigen targets remain unknown. The sequencing here drew on CD4+ T cells sorted from PBMCs after approximately 19-hour stimulation, taken from a patient who received antiretroviral therapy. The origin of the receptors is an adult woman with HIV who was CMV-seropositive.

The chain has TRBV6-6 and TRBJ2-3; 11 nucleotides agree with TRBD1. The CDR3 is made up of 15 amino acids. From germline, CDR1 is MNHNY and CDR2 SVGAGI (reference sequence). Unmatched junction bases numbered 6, after V lost 2 bases and J lost 8 bases. CDR3 DNA: TGTGCCAGCAGTTACGGGGACAGGGGGGATGGTACGCAGTATTTT. Translation: CASSYGDRGDGTQYF.

The chain employs TRBV5-1 and TRBJ2-2; no clear D. The CDR3 has 14 residues. Per germline, CDR1 SGHRS and CDR2 YFSETQ. Deletions cut 0 bases from V and 7 bases from J, with 10 bases between. The DNA for the CDR3 is TGCGCCAGCAGCTTGGGCCCTATGAGCGGGGAGCTGTTTTTT. This sequence encodes CASSLGPMSGELFF.

V is TRBV7-9 and J is TRBJ1-2; possible D gene TRBD1, 6 bases. The CDR3 has 15 amino acids. Germline CDR1 is SEHNR and CDR2 is FQNEAQ (reference sequence). V shed 5 bases and J shed 7 bases, with 20 bases lying between them. CDR3 in amino acids: CASSPGGLARGGYTF. The CDR3 DNA follows: TGTGCCAGCAGCCCGGGGGGGCTAGCCCGCGGTGGCTACACCTTC.

The chain has TRBV5-1 and TRBJ1-1; the D gene is possibly TRBD1 (5 bases). Germline V gene sequence: CDR1 SGHRS, CDR2 YFSETQ. The ends were cut back, 4 bases at V and 7 bases at J, with 14 bases in the middle. The CDR3 has 13 amino acids. CDR3 in amino acids: CASSEMQGLEAFF. The CDR3 nucleotides read TGCGCCAGCAGCGAAATGCAGGGTCTTGAAGCTTTCTTT.

This clone was seen a few times. The V and J genes are TRBV3-1 (or the pseudogene TRBV3-2) and TRBJ2-2; the match to TRBD2 covers 8 bases. V gave up 1 base and J gave up 4 bases; unmatched junction bases: 11. The CDR3 length is 18 residues. Germline V lookup: CDR1 LGHDT, CDR2 YNNKEL (reference sequence). CDR3 DNA sequence: TGTGCCAGCAGCCAAGGGGTCGGTAGCGGGGTCGGCACCGGGGAGCTGTTTTTT. Translated: CASSQGVGSGVGTGELFF.

V is TRBV19 and J is TRBJ2-2; a weak D match, TRBD2 (6 bases). The V gene's germline CDR1 is LNHDA and CDR2 SQIVND (reference sequence). V gave up 6 bases and J gave up 4 bases, with 15 bases separating them. The CDR3 has 15 amino acids. The DNA for the CDR3 is TGTGCCAGTAGGCGGGACGGGACGGGCACCGGGGAGCTGTTTTTT. Amino acid sequence: CASRRDGTGTGELFF.

The chain recombines TRBV6-5 with TRBJ2-1; 7 nucleotides match TRBD2. J was trimmed by 15 bases and V by 6 bases; bases with no gene match: 11. CDR3 length: 12 amino acids. CDR1 and CDR2 (germline): MNHEY, SVGAGI. CDR3 bases: TGTGCCAGCAGGCAAGAGCGGGGTTTATTGTTCTTC. As protein: CASRQERGLLFF.

The rearrangement links TRBV3-1 (or the pseudogene TRBV3-2) to TRBJ2-2; D remains ambiguous. The CDR3 is 15 residues long. V lost 2 bases, J lost 1 base, and 8 bases lay in between. The germline CDR1 and CDR2 sequences are LGHDT and YNNKEL (reference sequence). CDR3 loop: CASSQTPMNTGELFF. Written as DNA, the CDR3 is TGTGCCAGCAGCCAAACCCCAATGAACACCGGGGAGCTGTTTTTT.

V usage is TRBV5-1 and J usage is TRBJ1-2; 9 positions match TRBD1. J was trimmed by 6 bases and V by 0 bases; bases with no gene match: 6. The CDR3 runs 15 residues. Germline V gives CDR1 SGHRS, CDR2 YFSETQ. The CDR3 nucleotides are TGCGCCAGCAGCTTGGACGGACAGGGGCTTGATGGCTACACCTTC. Translating it yields CASSLDGQGLDGYTF.

The chain employs TRBV18 and TRBJ1-1; D unresolved. V lost 6 bases and J lost 5, with 19 bases in between. Looked up from germline, CDR1 is KGHSH and CDR2 is LQKENI. The CDR3 extends over 15 amino acids. The CDR3 DNA is TGTGCCAGCTCCCAAAGGGTTAAGGGAGGAACTGAAGCTTTCTTT. Protein: CASSQRVKGGTEAFF.

V usage is TRBV3-1 (or the pseudogene TRBV3-2) and J usage is TRBJ2-1, with 15 nucleotides matching TRBD2. V lost 4 bases, J lost 7 bases, and 14 bases stayed unmatched. Germline lookup yields CDR1 LGHDT and CDR2 YNNKEL (reference sequence). CDR3 size: 19 residues. CDR3 in amino acids: CASSPNPRTSGGVLNEQFF. CDR3 DNA: TGTGCCAGCAGCCCAAATCCTCGGACTAGCGGGGGGGTATTGAATGAGCAGTTCTTC.

A note on this clone: Distinct nucleotide sequences in the sample also encode this CDR3. V is TRBV18 and J is TRBJ1-1; D unclear. The CDR3 covers 13 residues. Germline CDR1 KGHSH, CDR2 LQKENI. Trimming stripped 4 bases from V and 3 bases from J, with 9 bases between. The CDR3 nucleotides are TGTGCCAGCTCACGGCAGACGGACACTGAAGCTTTCTTT. Translation gives CASSRQTDTEAFF.

The chain links TRBV19 to TRBJ1-6; D uncertain. V lost 6 bases and J lost 10, with 13 bases in between. The germline V gene has CDR1 LNHDA and CDR2 SQIVND (reference sequence). This CDR3 has 13 amino acids. CDR3 DNA sequence: TGTGCCAGTAGCCAGAGGGAAGGGTCACCCCTCCACTTT. It specifies CASSQREGSPLHF.

The V and J genes are TRBV5-1 and TRBJ2-1; D uncertain. The ends were cut back, 0 bases at V and 0 bases at J, with 7 bases in the middle. The germline CDR1 and CDR2 sequences are SGHRS and YFSETQ. The CDR3 sequence is 15 residues long. The CDR3 sequence: CASSLGSSSYNEQFF. Written as DNA, the CDR3 is TGCGCCAGCAGCTTGGGCAGCAGCTCCTACAATGAGCAGTTCTTC.

This clone is a singleton in its sample. V usage is TRBV6-2 or TRBV6-3 and J usage is TRBJ2-2; 9 nucleotides line up with TRBD2. The length of the CDR3 is 17 residues. V shed 0 bases and J 3 bases; nucleotides not matched to a gene: 5. CDR1 is MNHEY and CDR2 is SVGEGT in the germline V gene. The CDR3 region is CASSYSLAGSHTGELFF. CDR3 in DNA: TGTGCCAGCAGTTACTCCCTAGCGGGGAGTCACACCGGGGAGCTGTTTTTT.

The V and J genes are TRBV5-1 and TRBJ2-1; possibly TRBD2 for D (5 bases). V was clipped by 2 bases and J by 7 bases, with 19 bases between them. CDR3 length: 16 residues. The germline CDR1 and CDR2 sequences are SGHRS and YFSETQ. In nucleotides, the CDR3 is TGCGCCAGCAGCTTCGACCCACTAGTACAACAGAATGAGCAGTTCTTC. It translates to CASSFDPLVQQNEQFF. Drawing the rest from reference TRBV5-1 and TRBJ2-1, the complete variable domain is KAGVTQTPRYLIKTRGQQVTLSCSPISGHRSVSWYQQTPGQGLQFLFEYFSETQRNKGNFPGRFSGRQFSNSRSEMNVSTLELGDSALYLCASSFDPLVQQNEQFFGPGTRLTVL.

This chain links TRBV3-1 (or the pseudogene TRBV3-2) with TRBJ1-2; TRBD1 matches 8 bases. The CDR3 sequence is 14 residues long. Germline values: CDR1 LGHDT, CDR2 YNNKEL (reference sequence). The junction had 4 bases not matched to a gene; V was cut back by 3 bases and J by 4 bases. The CDR3 loop is CASSHGDRIYGYTF. CDR3 DNA: TGTGCCAGCAGCCATGGGGACAGGATCTATGGCTACACCTTC.

The genes are TRBV15 and TRBJ2-7; 7 bases align to TRBD1. The V segment lost 0 bases and the J segment 2 bases; nucleotides outside the gene matches: 4. Germline V CDR1 and CDR2: LNHNV, YYDKDF (reference sequence). CDR3 size: 15 residues. The CDR3 bases are TGTGCCACCAGCAGAGAGAAGGGGACAGCCTACGAGCAGTACGTC. It is translated as CATSREKGTAYEQYV.

The chain uses TRBV30 and TRBJ2-2, with TRBD1 matching over 8 bases. The length of the CDR3 is 13 residues. V lost 4 bases and J lost 7; bases outside the gene matches: 5. Germline V lookup: CDR1 GTSNPN, CDR2 SVGIG (reference sequence). The CDR3 region is CAWTRGRDGELFF. The CDR3 DNA sequence: TGTGCCTGGACCAGGGGGCGTGACGGGGAGCTGTTTTTT.

The chain couples TRBV10-2 to TRBJ1-2; D not resolved. The V end lost 1 base, the J end lost 8 bases, and 14 bases lay between the germline ends. Per germline, CDR1 WSHSY and CDR2 SAAADI. This CDR3 comprises 14 residues. The CDR3 sequence: CASSEYGVRGGYTF. The CDR3 DNA is TGCGCCAGCAGTGAGTACGGGGTCCGCGGGGGCTACACCTTC.

The chain carries TRBV30 and TRBJ1-5, with D tentatively TRBD1 (5 bases). With 3 bases removed from V and 8 bases from J, the gap between germline ends came to 17 bases. The CDR3 has 14 residues. The germline gives CDR1 GTSNPN, CDR2 SVGIG (reference sequence). CDR3 DNA: TGTGCCTGGAGCGTAGGCCTACCGGGGGAGCCCCAGCATTTT. Protein product: CAWSVGLPGEPQHF.

This clone was seen a handful of times. The chain carries TRBV30 and TRBJ1-5, with TRBD1 identical over 9 bases. This CDR3 spans 13 amino acids. In germline, CDR1 is GTSNPN, CDR2 SVGIG (reference sequence). The V segment lost 2 bases and the J segment 7 bases; nucleotides outside the gene matches: 3. CDR3 nucleotides: TGTGCCTGGAGTAACAGGGGGCAACAGCCCCAGCATTTT. Its protein is CAWSNRGQQPQHF. Drawing the rest from reference TRBV30 and TRBJ1-5, the complete variable domain is SQTIHQWPATLVQPVGSPLSLECTVEGTSNPNLYWYRQAAGRGLQLLFYSVGIGQISSEVPQNLSASRPQDRQFILSSKKLLLSDSGFYLCAWSNRGQQPQHFGDGTRLSIL.

This chain joins TRBV5-1 and TRBJ2-5; the D call may be TRBD1 or TRBD2 (6 bases each). Germline CDR1 SGHRS, CDR2 YFSETQ. The V end lost 3 bases, the J end lost 2 bases, and 14 bases lay between the germline ends. The CDR3 has 15 residues. CDR3 in DNA: TGCGCCAGCAGCTCCGCTCAGGGGAGGCAAGAGACCCAGTACTTC. Its protein product is CASSSAQGRQETQYF.